This entry lists 22 T cell receptor beta chains sequenced from one sample in a study of CD8 T cells in Susac syndrome. Random hexamers were used to reverse transcribe the RNA input (about 0.45 to 1 ug). TCRdb itself ran the immunoSEQ multiplex PCR reads through MiXCR, one entry per CDR3 protein. The sample yields about 190,000 distinct CDR3 sequences, approximately 94% seen once. Sequencing was carried out using CD4+ T cells from PBMCs. The receptors derive from a human donor with Susac syndrome.

This CDR3 reads CSARAGGGKFF. The CDR3 DNA reads TGCAGTGCTAGAGCGGGGGGAGGAAAGTTCTTC. The rearrangement uses TRBV20-1 and TRBJ2-1; 7 nucleotides agree with TRBD2. Germline CDR1 DFQATT, CDR2 SNEGSKA (reference sequence). The CDR3 runs to 11 residues. With 1 base clipped from V and 14 bases from J, the junction kept 5 bases outside the gene matches.

CDR3 residues: CAWSVSQSGDSPLHF. The DNA for the CDR3 is TGTGCCTGGAGTGTGTCCCAATCTGGGGATTCACCCCTCCACTTT. V and J are TRBV30 and TRBJ1-6; no definite D call. Germline V gives CDR1 GTSNPN, CDR2 SVGIG (reference sequence). V lost 0 bases and J lost 8, with 14 bases in between. The CDR3 consists of 15 residues.

The rearrangement uses TRBV10-3 and TRBJ2-6; a possible D gene is TRBD1 (6 bases). The germline V gene has CDR1 ENHRY and CDR2 SYGVKD. The CDR3 runs to 15 residues. Trimming removed 10 bases at V and 0 bases at J, with 13 bases between. CDR3 sequence: CASRGSHSGANVLTF. For the CDR3, the DNA is TGTGCCAGCAGGGGTAGTCACTCTGGGGCCAACGTCCTGACTTTC.

The V gene is TRBV5-6, the J gene TRBJ1-1; no reliable D call. Germline V lookup: CDR1 SGHDT, CDR2 YYEEEE. This CDR3 spans 12 amino acids. V dropped 2 bases and J dropped 5 bases, with 7 bases sitting between them. The CDR3 reads CASSFTRTEAFF. The DNA for the CDR3 is TGTGCCAGCAGCTTCACACGGACTGAAGCTTTCTTT.

V is TRBV5-1 and J is TRBJ2-5; TRBD1 agrees at 12 bases. V lost 0 bases and J lost 5; bases outside the gene matches: 5. Germline V gene sequence: CDR1 SGHRS, CDR2 YFSETQ. The length of the CDR3 is 16 residues. The CDR3: CASSLDGTGGIETQYF. DNA of the CDR3: TGCGCCAGCAGCTTGGATGGGACAGGGGGCATCGAGACCCAGTACTTC.

The chain is built from TRBV2 and TRBJ2-1; 7 bases line up with TRBD2. Looked up from germline, CDR1 is SNHLY and CDR2 is FYNNEI. The CDR3 contains 14 residues. V lost 8 bases to trimming and J lost 0 bases; unmatched junction nucleotides: 4. The CDR3 DNA reads as TGTGCCAGCCAGGGCGGGAGCTCCTACAATGAGCAGTTCTTC. Translation: CASQGGSSYNEQFF.

The gene calls are TRBV4-1 and TRBJ2-2; 7 bases line up with TRBD1. The CDR3 contains 14 residues. Looked up from germline, CDR1 is MGHRA and CDR2 is YSYEKL. V shed 4 bases and J 13 bases; nucleotides not matched to a gene: 12. Here the CDR3 reads CASSLSPQGWALFF. DNA for the CDR3: TGCGCCAGCAGCCTCTCCCCACAGGGGTGGGCGCTGTTTTTT.

CDR3 sequence (DNA): TGCGCCAGCCAGGTACAGGCCACGAACACTGAAGCTTTCTTT. Translating it yields CASQVQATNTEAFF. The genes are TRBV5-1 and TRBJ1-1; tentative D call: TRBD1 (5 bases). V was trimmed by 7 bases and J by 1 base, leaving 14 bases between them. In germline, CDR1 is SGHRS, CDR2 YFSETQ. There are 14 residues in the CDR3.

The chain links TRBV5-6 to TRBJ2-7, with D perhaps TRBD2 (5 bases). Trimming cost V 1 base and J 5 bases, with 7 bases left between them. The CDR3 length is 12 residues. Per the germline V gene, CDR1 is SGHDT and CDR2 is YYEEEE. The DNA of the CDR3 is TGTGCCAGCAGCTTGCCGGGAAACGAGCAGTACTTC. Translation gives CASSLPGNEQYF. The full variable domain, rest sourced from reference TRBV5-6 and TRBJ2-7, is DAGVTQSPTHLIKTRGQQVTLRCSPKSGHDTVSWYQQALGQGPQFIFQYYEEEERQRGNFPDRFSGHQFPNYSSELNVNALLLGDSALYLCASSLPGNEQYFGPGTRLTVT.

The chain employs TRBV12-3 or TRBV12-4 and TRBJ2-7; D may be TRBD2 (5 bases). Trimming left V 5 bases short and J 0 bases short, with 14 bases between. This CDR3 has 15 residues. The CDR3 here is CASSPRTGNSYEQYF. Here the CDR3 DNA reads TGTGCCAGCAGTCCCCGGACTGGAAACTCCTACGAGCAGTACTTC.

The chain couples TRBV12-3 or TRBV12-4 to TRBJ2-5, with D perhaps matching TRBD1 or TRBD2 (5 bases each). CDR3 size: 12 residues. Trimming removed 10 bases from V and 5 bases from J, with 14 bases in between. CDR3 loop: CATQKRGETQYF. CDR3 DNA: TGTGCCACTCAAAAGAGGGGCGAGACCCAGTACTTC.

The V gene is TRBV18, the J gene TRBJ2-7; the D is unclear. The CDR3 spans 12 residues. Between the trimmed V and J ends, which lost 3 bases and 5 bases, there was a span of 8 bases. Germline CDR1 and CDR2: KGHSH and LQKENI. The CDR3 DNA is TGTGCCAGCTCACCCGGCGTCCACGAGCAGTACTTC. Translation gives CASSPGVHEQYF.

The chain is built from TRBV21-1 and TRBJ1-2; whether TRBD1, the table's D call, matches the DNA was not checked. TRBV21-1 is a documented pseudogene. The CDR3 loop spans 16 amino acids. DNA of the CDR3: TGTGCCAGCAGCAAGGGGGACAGCTTTGAGATTTATGGCTACACCTTC. It is translated as CASSKGDSFEIYGYTF.

The CDR3 DNA follows: TGCAGCGTTGCATGGGACAGGGGAAACACTGAAGCTTTCTTT. Its translation: CSVAWDRGNTEAFF. The chain is built from TRBV29-1 and TRBJ1-1, with 10 bases matching TRBD1. The CDR3 has 14 amino acids. J was trimmed by 2 bases and V by 4 bases; bases with no gene match: 4. Germline CDR1 reads SQVTM; CDR2 reads ANQGSEA.

This clonotype was detected only once. The chain links TRBV5-1 to TRBJ2-1; 9 bases match TRBD2. The trim removed 4 bases at V and 5 bases at J, leaving 13 bases unmatched. Germline CDR1 and CDR2: SGHRS and YFSETQ. CDR3 size: 17 residues. CDR3 region: CASSLTLSSGADNEQFF. The CDR3 DNA reads as TGCGCCAGCAGCCTGACCCTATCTAGCGGGGCAGACAATGAGCAGTTCTTC. The full variable domain, its missing parts supplied by reference TRBV5-1 and TRBJ2-1, is KAGVTQTPRYLIKTRGQQVTLSCSPISGHRSVSWYQQTPGQGLQFLFEYFSETQRNKGNFPGRFSGRQFSNSRSEMNVSTLELGDSALYLCASSLTLSSGADNEQFFGPGTRLTVL.

The rearrangement joins TRBV7-6 to TRBJ1-1, with 10 bases fitting TRBD1. J lost 10 bases, V lost 5 bases, and 4 bases had no gene match. CDR3 length: 12 residues. Germline loops: CDR1 SGHVS, CDR2 FNYEAQ. CDR3 sequence: CASSPDRGRAFF. The DNA of the CDR3 is TGTGCCAGCAGCCCTGACAGGGGGCGAGCTTTCTTT.

This sequence joins TRBV5-4 and TRBJ2-2, with unresolved D. Trimming removed 0 bases from V and 3 bases from J, with 9 bases in between. Germline values: CDR1 SGHNT, CDR2 YYREEE (reference sequence). There are 15 residues in the CDR3. CDR3 in DNA: TGTGCCAGCAGCTTGGCCCGCGGACACACCGGGGAGCTGTTTTTT. Its translation: CASSLARGHTGELFF.

This rearrangement joins TRBV6-4 to TRBJ2-6; D gene unclear. Trimming pared 4 bases from V and 4 bases from J, leaving 8 bases between. There are 14 residues in the CDR3. CDR1 MRHNA and CDR2 SNTAGT come from the germline V gene. This CDR3 reads CASSVSIGANVLTF. CDR3 DNA sequence: TGTGCCAGCAGTGTCAGTATAGGGGCCAACGTCCTGACTTTC.

The chain carries TRBV5-1 and TRBJ1-2, with D unresolved. The CDR3 has 13 residues. Germline assignment: CDR1 SGHRS and CDR2 YFSETQ. Between the trimmed V and J ends, which lost 4 bases and 8 bases, there was a span of 15 bases. CDR3 bases: TGCGCCAGCAGCCGTGAGTCGATAGGAGGCTACACCTTC. As protein: CASSRESIGGYTF.

V usage is TRBV27 and J usage is TRBJ2-7; 8 bases match TRBD2. CDR3 length equals 15 residues. From germline, CDR1 is MNHEY and CDR2 SMNVEV (reference sequence). The V segment lost 6 bases and the J segment 3 bases; nucleotides outside the gene matches: 10. Here the CDR3 reads CASRSGGLGLYEQYF. The CDR3 nucleotides read TGTGCCAGCAGGTCGGGGGGGCTGGGGCTCTACGAGCAGTACTTC.

This chain connects TRBV4-1 to TRBJ2-3; 9 bases agree with TRBD1. Germline values: CDR1 MGHRA, CDR2 YSYEKL. The length of the CDR3 is 16 residues. With 0 bases clipped from V and 1 base from J, the junction kept 2 bases outside the gene matches. The CDR3 is CASSQEGTGRTDTQYF. The CDR3 region has the DNA TGCGCCAGCAGCCAAGAAGGGACAGGGCGCACAGATACGCAGTATTTT.

The rearrangement uses TRBV29-1 and TRBJ1-6, with D unclear. The CDR3 has 14 amino acids. The V gene's germline CDR1 is SQVTM and CDR2 ANQGSEA. V lost 5 bases and J lost 5, with 13 bases in between. The CDR3 reads CSVSFGGDNSPLHF. CDR3 in DNA: TGCAGCGTTTCGTTCGGTGGGGATAATTCACCCCTCCACTTT.